This T cell receptor (beta chain) comes out of a study of human T cells and chemical hapten exposure. Study overall: Upper inner arm skin measuring approximately 2 cm by approximately 2 cm received 2% DPC for sensitization.

The ends were cut back, 1 base at V and 2 bases at J, with 12 bases in the middle. The CDR3 extends over 16 amino acids. Germline V lookup: CDR1 MNHNS, CDR2 SASEGT. TCRdb re-analysed the RACE reads in MiXCR, keeping a single row per CDR3 protein. There are about 120,000 distinct CDR3 sequences in the sample; approximately 14% occur only once, and 0.7% to 0.95% lies in the top ten. Noted time point: patch test 1, 2 weeks after DPC sensitization. As for treatment: therapeutic diphenylcyclopropenone sensitization with weekly scalp DPC. The chain recombines TRBV6-1 with TRBJ1-5; no definite D call. The material was whole blood, obtained in connection with sensitization to the hapten diphenylcyclopropenone (DPC). This clonotype was sampled from a man between 18 and 35 years old with alopecia areata. Some clones in this sample may be carry-over from other donors' samples. In DNA, the CDR3 is TGTGCCAGCAGTGAAGGTCTCAACCTGCGCAATCAGCCCCAGCATTTT. It encodes CASSEGLNLRNQPQHF.